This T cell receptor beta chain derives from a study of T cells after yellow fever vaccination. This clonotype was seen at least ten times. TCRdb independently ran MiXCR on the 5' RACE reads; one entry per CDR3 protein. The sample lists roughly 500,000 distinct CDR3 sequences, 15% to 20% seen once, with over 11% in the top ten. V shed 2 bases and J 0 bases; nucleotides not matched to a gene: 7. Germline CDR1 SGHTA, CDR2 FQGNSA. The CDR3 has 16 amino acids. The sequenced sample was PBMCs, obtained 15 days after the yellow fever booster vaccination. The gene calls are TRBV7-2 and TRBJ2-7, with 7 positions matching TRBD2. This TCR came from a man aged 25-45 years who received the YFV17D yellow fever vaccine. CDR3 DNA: TGTGCCAGCAGCTTAAGGGTAGGCGGGAGCTCCTACGAGCAGTACTTC. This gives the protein CASSLRVGGSSYEQYF.